The clone carrying this TCR beta chain was detected a few times. Its antigen is as yet unknown. This specimen comes from a study of identical twins. Study conclusions and caveats: Models came in too low on out-of-frame TCR alpha sharing in monozygotic twins.

TCRdb passed the 5' RACE reads through MiXCR, listing each CDR3 protein once. Of a few hundred thousand distinct CDR3 sequences in the sample, 14% were seen once. V lost 3 bases and J lost 2, with 5 bases in between. The CDR3 is made up of 12 amino acids. CDR1 and CDR2 (germline): SNHLY, FYNNEI. These data also formed part of another study, on yellow fever vaccine responses in identical twins.

The receptor comes from a woman between 18 and 29 years old in good health. The genes are TRBV2 and TRBJ2-7; D unclear. What was sequenced was CD4+ T cells sorted from blood. In DNA form, the CDR3 reads TGTGCCAGCAGTGACAGAACCTACGAGCAGTACTTC. It specifies CASSDRTYEQYF. Full variable domain (outside the CDR3, taken from reference TRBV2 and TRBJ2-7): EPEVTQTPSHQVTQMGQEVILRCVPISNHLYFYWYRQILGQKVEFLVSFYNNEISEKSEIFDDQFSVERPDGSNFTLKIRSTKLEDSAMYFCASSDRTYEQYFGPGTRLTVT.